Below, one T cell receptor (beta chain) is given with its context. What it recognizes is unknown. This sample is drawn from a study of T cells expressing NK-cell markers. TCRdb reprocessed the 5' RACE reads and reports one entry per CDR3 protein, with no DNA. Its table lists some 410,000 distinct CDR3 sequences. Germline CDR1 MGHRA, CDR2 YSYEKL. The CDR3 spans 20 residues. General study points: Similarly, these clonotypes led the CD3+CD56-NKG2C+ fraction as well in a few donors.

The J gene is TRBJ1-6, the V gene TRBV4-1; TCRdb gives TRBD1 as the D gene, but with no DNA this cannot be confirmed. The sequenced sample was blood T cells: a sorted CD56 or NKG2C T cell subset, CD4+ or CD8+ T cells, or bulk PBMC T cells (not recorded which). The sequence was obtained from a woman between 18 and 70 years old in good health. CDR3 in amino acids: CASSQELLQGEFTYNSPLHF.